The 16 T cell receptor beta chains given below trace back to one sample, sequenced in a study of shared clonotypes between healthy human individuals. Generated by immunoSEQ multiplex PCR, the TCRdb table keeps only in-frame clones and is missing some. This table holds 2,100,000 or so clones, approximately 94% found once. Sequenced: naive CD4+ T cells sorted from blood. Noted subset: CD45RA+ positively selected. The receptors were sampled from a man aged 18 to 30 in good health.

CDR3 coding DNA: TGTGCCAGTAGTCCCGCCGGGACAGGGGGCTCTGAGCAGTTCTTC. As protein: CASSPAGTGGSEQFF. The chain combines TRBV19 with TRBJ2-1; 12 bases are shared with TRBD1. The CDR3 has 15 residues. The V segment lost 5 bases and the J segment 9 bases; nucleotides outside the gene matches: 8. CDR1 is LNHDA and CDR2 is SQIVND in the germline V gene (reference sequence). The whole variable domain, filled in from reference TRBV19 and TRBJ2-1, reads DGGITQSPKYLFRKEGQNVTLSCEQNLNHDAMYWYRQDPGQGLRLIYYSQIVNDFQKGDIAEGYSVSREKKESFPLTVTSAQKNPTAFYLCASSPAGTGGSEQFFGPGTRLTVL.

This clone was detected once. V is TRBV27 and J is TRBJ2-5, with a weak D call TRBD1 (6 bases). The V and J ends lost 3 bases and 3 bases respectively, with 11 bases between them. Germline CDR1 MNHEY, CDR2 SMNVEV (reference sequence). CDR3 length equals 14 residues. The CDR3 coding sequence is TGTGCCAGCAGTTTTTTTGGGGGCAAAGAGACCCAGTACTTC. Protein product: CASSFFGGKETQYF.

This chain connects TRBV7-8 to TRBJ2-2; 8 bases match TRBD1. Germline CDR1 and CDR2: SGHVS and FQNEAQ. The CDR3 spans 15 residues. With V trimmed by 6 bases and J by 4 bases, 7 bases remained unmatched. Here the CDR3 reads CASRQTGAGTGELFF. CDR3 coding DNA: TGTGCCAGCAGGCAGACAGGGGCGGGCACCGGGGAGCTGTTTTTT.

The gene calls are TRBV30 and TRBJ1-4, with 10 bases that match TRBD1. Germline lookup yields CDR1 GTSNPN and CDR2 SVGIG (reference sequence). Unmatched junction bases numbered 3, after V lost 0 bases and J lost 8 bases. The CDR3 is 14 residues long. CDR3 sequence (DNA): TGTGCCTGGAGTGTAGGGACAGGGGCGGAAAAACTGTTTTTT. Residues: CAWSVGTGAEKLFF.

The rearrangement links TRBV4-3 to TRBJ2-7, with TRBD1 identical over 10 bases. CDR3 length equals 15 residues. CDR1 and CDR2 from the germline V gene are LGHNA and YSLEER. V dropped 0 bases and J dropped 4; count of bases not matched to a gene: 3. The CDR3 DNA follows: TGCGCCAGCAGCCAAGATTGGACAGGGGGTTACGAGCAGTACTTC. Amino acid sequence: CASSQDWTGGYEQYF.

This clone occurred once. The sample holds other DNA sequences that translate to the same CDR3. V and J are TRBV6-5 and TRBJ2-5; D uncertain. CDR3 size: 13 residues. The germline gives CDR1 MNHEY, CDR2 SVGAGI. Trimming left V 0 bases short and J 4 bases short, with 6 bases between. CDR3 sequence: CASSYSWGETQYF. CDR3 nucleotides: TGTGCCAGCAGTTACTCCTGGGGAGAGACCCAGTACTTC.

The J gene is TRBJ2-7, the V gene TRBV5-1; D is tentatively TRBD1 or TRBD2 (5 bases each). CDR3 length: 15 amino acids. Germline CDR1 and CDR2: SGHRS and YFSETQ. Trimming took off 4 bases at V and 1 base at J, with 15 bases between the two ends. The CDR3 is CASSGTPGTSYEQYF. CDR3 bases: TGCGCCAGCAGCGGAACACCCGGGACGTCCTACGAGCAGTACTTC.

The chain employs TRBV10-3 and TRBJ2-7; no clear D. Trimming cost V 6 bases and J 3 bases, with 9 bases left between them. The CDR3 runs to 12 residues. From germline, CDR1 is ENHRY and CDR2 SYGVKD. The CDR3 region is CAIRSPGYEQYF. The CDR3 nucleotides are TGTGCCATCAGGTCCCCAGGCTACGAGCAGTACTTC.

V gene TRBV6-1 combines with J gene TRBJ1-5; D is unclear. Germline-derived CDR1 and CDR2 are MNHNS and SASEGT. The length of the CDR3 is 14 residues. Trimming shortened V by 3 bases and J by 9 bases, and 15 bases separated the two germline ends. For the CDR3, the DNA is TGTGCCAGCAGTGAGGGCCATGTGGGAGGGCCCCAGCATTTT. Translation gives CASSEGHVGGPQHF.

The rearrangement links TRBV7-9 to TRBJ2-5; possible D gene TRBD2, 6 bases. V was cut by 5 bases and J by 5 bases, with 21 bases left in between. Germline CDR1 is SEHNR and CDR2 is FQNEAQ (reference sequence). This CDR3 spans 16 amino acids. For the CDR3, the DNA is TGTGCCAGCAGCCGCTGGACTAACCTGGTGAAGGAGACCCAGTACTTC. It yields the protein CASSRWTNLVKETQYF. Drawing the rest from reference TRBV7-9 and TRBJ2-5, the complete variable domain is DTGVSQNPRHKITKRGQNVTFRCDPISEHNRLYWYRQTLGQGPEFLTYFQNEAQLEKSRLLSDRFSAERPKGSFSTLEIQRTEQGDSAMYLCASSRWTNLVKETQYFGPGTRLLVL.

The CDR3 spells CASSYQGGVETQYF. CDR3 nucleotides: TGTGCCAGCAGTTACCAAGGTGGTGTAGAGACCCAGTACTTC. The rearrangement joins TRBV6-5 to TRBJ2-5; no clear D gene. The V end was cut by 2 bases, the J end by 4 bases, with 11 bases between. The CDR3 runs to 14 residues. Germline V gene data show CDR1 as MNHEY and CDR2 as SVGAGI.

This clone was recorded once. The chain is built from TRBV10-3 and TRBJ2-3; TRBD1 matches at 9 bases. Unmatched junction bases numbered 10, after V lost 0 bases and J lost 3 bases. Germline V CDR1 and CDR2: ENHRY, SYGVKD. This CDR3 is built from 18 residues. CDR3: CAISESIGGQGGTDTQYF. The CDR3 DNA reads as TGTGCCATCAGTGAGTCGATCGGGGGACAGGGAGGGACAGATACGCAGTATTTT.

The rearrangement joins TRBV11-2 to TRBJ1-4; D is unresolved. V lost 1 base, J lost 4 bases, and 7 bases lay in between. This CDR3 is 14 amino acids long. Germline V gene sequence: CDR1 SGHAT, CDR2 FQNNGV. The CDR3 DNA follows: TGTGCCAGCAGCTTAGCAGGCCGTAATGAAAAACTGTTTTTT. This codes for CASSLAGRNEKLFF. The full variable domain, in which reference TRBV11-2 and TRBJ1-4 provide the parts outside the CDR3, is EAGVAQSPRYKIIEKRQSVAFWCNPISGHATLYWYQQILGQGPKLLIQFQNNGVVDDSQLPKDRFSAERLKGVDSTLKIQPAKLEDSAVYLCASSLAGRNEKLFFGSGTQLSVL.

The CDR3 nucleotides are TGTGCCAGCATTCCGGGGACTAGCTACTCCTACGAGCAGTACTTC. The encoded protein is CASIPGTSYSYEQYF. The J gene is TRBJ2-7, the V gene TRBV6-5, with 9 bases aligning to TRBD2. Germline lookup yields CDR1 MNHEY and CDR2 SVGAGI. The ends lost 7 bases at V and 0 bases at J; junction bases unmatched: 7. This CDR3 comprises 15 residues.

The chain is built from TRBV7-9 and TRBJ2-3, with a weak D call TRBD2 (6 bases). The CDR3 length is 17 residues. Germline V gene sequence: CDR1 SEHNR, CDR2 FQNEAQ (reference sequence). V was shortened by 1 base and J by 6 bases, with 20 bases between the two germline ends. CDR3 in DNA: TGTGCCAGCAGCTTAGACGAAGCGGCGGGGAGTAGGGATACGCAGTATTTT. This codes for CASSLDEAAGSRDTQYF.

The rearrangement uses TRBV5-6 and TRBJ2-7; no reliable D call. Trimming stripped 5 bases from V and 1 base from J, with 10 bases between. CDR3 length: 13 residues. Germline loops: CDR1 SGHDT, CDR2 YYEEEE. CDR3 DNA: TGTGCCAGCAGGAACTACGGGTCCTACGAGCAGTACTTC. Translation gives CASRNYGSYEQYF.